The 27 T cell receptor beta chains presented below share a single source sample, sequenced in a study of blood T cell repertoires in COVID-19. Data came from immunoSEQ multiplex PCR; TCRdb stores just in-frame clones and leaves some out. The repertoire holds 200,000 to 250,000 clones, with more than 85% as singletons. The sequencing input was peripheral blood. The receptor set was obtained from a man between 60 and 75 years old with COVID-19, enrolled during active disease.

CDR3 loop: CASSYRTGNSNQPQHF. CDR3 nucleotides: TGTGCCAGCAGTTACCGTACCGGGAATAGCAATCAGCCCCAGCATTTT. This sequence joins TRBV6-6 and TRBJ1-5; D call uncertain. The germline V gene has CDR1 MNHNY and CDR2 SVGAGI (reference sequence). The CDR3 runs to 16 residues. The V and J ends lost 2 bases and 0 bases respectively, with 11 bases between them.

The chain uses TRBV30 and TRBJ1-2, with D uncertain. Germline V gene sequence: CDR1 GTSNPN, CDR2 SVGIG (reference sequence). This CDR3 contains 13 residues. V lost 0 bases and J 4 bases, leaving 9 bases between the germline ends. This CDR3 is CAWSVREGYGYTF. The CDR3, as DNA: TGTGCCTGGAGTGTAAGGGAGGGCTATGGCTACACCTTC.

The J gene is TRBJ1-2, the V gene TRBV7-3, with TRBD1 matching 7 bases. This CDR3 comprises 17 residues. Trimming removed 4 bases from V and 2 bases from J; junction bases left unmatched: 13. Germline V gene data show CDR1 as SGHTA and CDR2 as FQGTGA. CDR3 protein: CASSSGPRSTGNYGYTF. The CDR3 coding sequence is TGTGCCAGCAGCTCCGGGCCAAGGTCGACAGGGAACTATGGCTACACCTTC.

This clone was recorded once. The V gene is TRBV6-4, the J gene TRBJ1-6; TRBD1 is a possible D gene (5 bases). The germline gives CDR1 MRHNA, CDR2 SNTAGT. The CDR3 length is 14 residues. The V gene lost 6 bases and the J gene lost 8 bases, with 14 bases spanning the gap. CDR3 coding DNA: TGTGCCAGCAGCCAAGGACACGCTTATTCACCCCTCCACTTT. It translates to CASSQGHAYSPLHF.

This rearrangement joins TRBV18 to TRBJ2-4; TRBD2 matches at 8 bases. The CDR3 totals 15 residues. V was pared by 0 bases and J by 3 bases, with 1 base of the junction left unmatched. Germline CDR1 is KGHSH and CDR2 is LQKENI. CDR3 coding DNA: TGTGCCAGCTCACCACCGGGACTAGGCAAAAACATTCAGTACTTC. Its protein product is CASSPPGLGKNIQYF.

The chain has TRBV4-2 and TRBJ1-2, with a weak D call TRBD1 (6 bases). The CDR3 loop spans 14 amino acids. With 1 base removed from V and 8 bases from J, the gap between germline ends came to 14 bases. In germline, CDR1 is LGHNA, CDR2 YNFKEQ. The DNA of the CDR3 is TGTGCCAGCAGCCAAGTTATGGGGGCGCCCGGCTACACCTTC. This translates into CASSQVMGAPGYTF.

The rearrangement links TRBV5-1 to TRBJ1-1; 7 bases fit TRBD1. The germline CDR1 and CDR2 sequences are SGHRS and YFSETQ. The V segment lost 4 bases and the J segment 4 bases; nucleotides outside the gene matches: 13. The CDR3 consists of 16 residues. The CDR3 nucleotides read TGCGCCAGCAGCACCCGGACAGGTTCGGAGGTCACTGAAGCTTTCTTT. Protein sequence: CASSTRTGSEVTEAFF.

This clone has more than one count but fewer than ten. V is TRBV7-9 and J is TRBJ2-1; the match to TRBD1 covers 7 bases. The V and J ends lost 6 bases and 0 bases, in that order; junction bases with no gene match: 8. This CDR3 comprises 16 residues. Germline V gives CDR1 SEHNR, CDR2 FQNEAQ (reference sequence). CDR3 residues: CASRPNRGPSYNEQFF. The DNA of the CDR3 is TGTGCCAGCAGACCGAACAGGGGACCCTCCTACAATGAGCAGTTCTTC.

The chain is built from TRBV10-3 and TRBJ1-5; D might be TRBD1 (6 bases). This CDR3 is built from 14 residues. The germline V gene encodes CDR1 ENHRY and CDR2 SYGVKD. Deletions cut 3 bases from V and 7 bases from J, with 13 bases between. Here the CDR3 DNA reads TGTGCCATCAGTGAAGGCAGGGGAGAGCAGCCCCAGCATTTT. Its protein is CAISEGRGEQPQHF.

This chain connects TRBV30 to TRBJ2-2, with TRBD2 as a possible D gene (5 bases). Germline V gene sequence: CDR1 GTSNPN, CDR2 SVGIG (reference sequence). The V end lost 0 bases, the J end lost 2 bases, and 13 bases lay between the germline ends. This CDR3 spans 16 amino acids. CDR3 residues: CAWSVRHGVNTGELFF. CDR3 DNA sequence: TGTGCCTGGAGTGTACGGCACGGGGTAAACACCGGGGAGCTGTTTTTT.

This chain joins TRBV9 and TRBJ1-6; D remains unclear. Deletions cut 6 bases from V and 7 bases from J, with 11 bases between. The CDR3 length is 13 residues. In germline, CDR1 is SGDLS, CDR2 YYNGEE. The CDR3 DNA reads TGTGCCAGCAATCCCCGGGAAAATTCACCCCTCCACTTT. It specifies CASNPRENSPLHF.

This chain uses TRBV6-1 with TRBJ1-5, with D maybe TRBD1 (6 bases). V gave up 2 bases and J gave up 1 base, with 18 bases separating them. The V gene's germline CDR1 is MNHNS and CDR2 SASEGT. This CDR3 region has 18 residues. Here the CDR3 DNA reads TGTGCCAGCAGTGAATCGGGTTTTGGGGGCGTCAGCAATCAGCCCCAGCATTTT. This translates into CASSESGFGGVSNQPQHF.

This chain joins TRBV9 and TRBJ2-3; D is undetermined. Germline CDR1 and CDR2: SGDLS and YYNGEE. V was cut by 3 bases and J by 4 bases, with 12 bases left in between. The CDR3 has 14 residues. The CDR3: CASSGAPPADTQYF. CDR3 coding DNA: TGTGCCAGCAGCGGGGCTCCTCCAGCAGATACGCAGTATTTT.

The rearrangement joins TRBV28 to TRBJ1-1; maybe TRBD1 (6 bases). CDR1 is MDHEN and CDR2 is SYDVKM in the germline V gene. The CDR3 consists of 12 residues. V shed 7 bases and J shed 7 bases, with 13 bases lying between them. The CDR3 spells CASIVRGNEAFF. The CDR3 DNA is TGTGCCAGCATCGTAAGGGGGAATGAAGCTTTCTTT.

This clone has a single count. This chain's CDR3 is CASSPGKGALSEAFF. For the CDR3, the DNA is TGTGCCAGCTCACCAGGAAAGGGGGCGCTCTCTGAAGCTTTCTTT. The chain carries TRBV18 and TRBJ1-1; TRBD1 aligns across 7 bases. Per the germline V gene, CDR1 is KGHSH and CDR2 is LQKENI. Trimming at V came to 2 bases and at J to 6 bases, leaving 9 bases not matched to a gene. This CDR3 contains 15 residues.

The chain carries TRBV5-1 and TRBJ2-1; D is possibly TRBD2 (5 bases). CDR3 size: 15 residues. The germline V and J ends were trimmed by 2 bases and 2 bases, with 11 bases remaining between them. CDR1 and CDR2 from the germline V gene are SGHRS and YFSETQ. CDR3 in amino acids: CASSFEGRTYNEQFF. The CDR3 DNA reads as TGCGCCAGCAGCTTCGAGGGCCGCACCTACAATGAGCAGTTCTTC.

This sequence joins TRBV19 and TRBJ2-7, with unresolved D. This CDR3 is 12 amino acids long. Germline V lookup: CDR1 LNHDA, CDR2 SQIVND (reference sequence). Trimming took off 3 bases at V and 4 bases at J, with 7 bases between the two ends. The CDR3, as DNA: TGTGCCAGTAGTATCGCGCCGTACGAGCAGTACTTC. It codes for CASSIAPYEQYF. Variable domain in full (rest from reference TRBV19 and TRBJ2-7): DGGITQSPKYLFRKEGQNVTLSCEQNLNHDAMYWYRQDPGQGLRLIYYSQIVNDFQKGDIAEGYSVSREKKESFPLTVTSAQKNPTAFYLCASSIAPYEQYFGPGTRLTVT.

J is TRBJ2-1 and V is TRBV18; maybe TRBD1 (6 bases). The ends were cut back, 0 bases at V and 0 bases at J, with 18 bases in the middle. In germline, CDR1 is KGHSH, CDR2 LQKENI. This CDR3 has 19 residues. This CDR3 reads CASSPPSFSDRSSYNEQFF. The CDR3 DNA is TGTGCCAGCTCACCACCATCATTCTCGGACAGAAGCTCCTACAATGAGCAGTTCTTC.

The V call is TRBV11-2, the J call TRBJ2-7, with TRBD2 matching 10 bases. The CDR3 is made up of 13 amino acids. Germline V gene data show CDR1 as SGHAT and CDR2 as FQNNGV. With V trimmed by 2 bases and J by 11 bases, 6 bases remained unmatched. CDR3: CASSLPSGSKEYF. The CDR3 coding sequence is TGTGCCAGCAGCTTACCTAGCGGGAGTAAGGAGTACTTC.

The chain combines TRBV7-9 with TRBJ2-7; 16 positions agree with TRBD2. With 5 bases clipped from V and 2 bases from J, the junction kept 6 bases outside the gene matches. CDR1 and CDR2 (germline): SEHNR, FQNEAQ (reference sequence). The CDR3 extends over 17 amino acids. CDR3 amino acids: CASSGAGTSGRAYEQYF. The CDR3 nucleotides read TGTGCCAGCAGCGGAGCCGGGACTAGCGGGAGGGCCTACGAGCAGTACTTC.

This clone occurred once. The rearrangement links TRBV6-1 to TRBJ2-7; 9 bases line up with TRBD1. There are 14 residues in the CDR3. Germline CDR1 MNHNS, CDR2 SASEGT. With V trimmed by 5 bases and J by 3 bases, 5 bases remained unmatched. CDR3 sequence: CASSSWTGDYEQYF. CDR3 in DNA: TGTGCCAGCAGTTCTTGGACAGGGGACTACGAGCAGTACTTC.

The V call is TRBV18, the J call TRBJ2-5; a weak D match, TRBD1 (6 bases). The V gene's germline CDR1 is KGHSH and CDR2 LQKENI. The CDR3 is 17 amino acids. The V and J ends lost 3 bases and 1 base respectively, with 18 bases between them. CDR3 region: CASSPLRRQALQETQYF. For the CDR3, the DNA is TGTGCCAGCTCACCGCTCCGTAGACAGGCCCTCCAAGAGACCCAGTACTTC.

For this clone: Other nucleotide sequences in the sample specify the same CDR3. This chain connects TRBV7-2 to TRBJ1-3; weak D call: TRBD1 (6 bases). The CDR3 is 14 amino acids. CDR1 and CDR2 from the germline V gene are SGHTA and FQGNSA. V dropped 4 bases and J dropped 1 base, with 8 bases sitting between them. This CDR3 reads CASSSQGSGNTIYF. CDR3 DNA: TGTGCCAGCAGCTCACAGGGTTCTGGAAACACCATATATTTT.

The V gene is TRBV7-2, the J gene TRBJ2-7; perhaps TRBD2 as D (6 bases). The germline V gene has CDR1 SGHTA and CDR2 FQGNSA. CDR3 length: 13 residues. Trimming shortened V by 2 bases and J by 5 bases, and 10 bases separated the two germline ends. The CDR3 nucleotides are TGTGCCAGCAGCTTATTCAGGGAGGACGAGCAGTACTTC. Amino acids: CASSLFREDEQYF. The whole variable domain, filled in from reference TRBV7-2 and TRBJ2-7, reads GAGVSQSPSNKVTEKGKDVELRCDPISGHTALYWYRQSLGQGLEFLIYFQGNSAPDKSGLPSDRFSAERTGGSVSTLTIQRTQQEDSAVYLCASSLFREDEQYFGPGTRLTVT.

The V call is TRBV29-1, the J call TRBJ1-1; 12 bases match TRBD1. CDR3 size: 15 residues. Germline CDR1 is SQVTM and CDR2 is ANQGSEA. The ends lost 7 bases at V and 5 bases at J; junction bases unmatched: 11. The CDR3 DNA reads as TGCAGCGCCGCCGGGACAGGGGGCAAAAATACTGAAGCTTTCTTT. It is translated as CSAAGTGGKNTEAFF.

The chain recombines TRBV5-1 with TRBJ1-6; TRBD1 matches 9 bases. V gave up 4 bases and J gave up 9 bases; unmatched junction bases: 8. The CDR3 loop spans 15 amino acids. CDR1 and CDR2 (germline): SGHRS, YFSETQ. For the CDR3, the DNA is TGCGCCAGCAGCCCGGGACAGGGCGGAGGTTCACCCCTCCACTTT. It yields the protein CASSPGQGGGSPLHF.

The CDR3 loop is CASQRGLAPNTGELFF. As DNA, the CDR3 is TGTGCCAGCCAACGGGGCCTAGCGCCTAACACCGGGGAGCTGTTTTTT. The V gene is TRBV5-4, the J gene TRBJ2-2; D may be TRBD2 (6 bases). This CDR3 is 16 amino acids long. The germline V gene has CDR1 SGHNT and CDR2 YYREEE (reference sequence). V was shortened by 7 bases and J by 2 bases, with 18 bases between the two germline ends.